Sequencing of this TCR beta chain was carried out in a study of response to subunit inactivated influenza vaccine. Findings and caveats of the study: Authors suggested that a seasonal influenza vaccination recruits few new T cells each time.

This clonotype was recorded a few times. The antigen remains undetermined. Germline V gene data show CDR1 as DFQATT and CDR2 as SNEGSKA (reference sequence). Trimming took 5 bases from V and 0 from J, leaving 14 bases between them. The CDR3 sequence is 15 residues long. Each CDR3 protein gets one entry after TCRdb re-called the RT-PCR reads with MiXCR. The data hold just over 300,000 distinct CDR3 sequences, with roughly 20% observed a single time. This specimen consisted of PBMCs from blood, obtained less than 22 months after vaccination. The chain joins TRBV20-1 to TRBJ1-5, with TRBD1 as a possible D gene (5 bases). The sequence was collected from a man aged 45 to 70 who received an inactivated influenza vaccine. The CDR3 DNA reads as TGCAGTGCTTCCTCCGGGACGGTTAGCAATCAGCCCCAGCATTTT. Residues: CSASSGTVSNQPQHF.